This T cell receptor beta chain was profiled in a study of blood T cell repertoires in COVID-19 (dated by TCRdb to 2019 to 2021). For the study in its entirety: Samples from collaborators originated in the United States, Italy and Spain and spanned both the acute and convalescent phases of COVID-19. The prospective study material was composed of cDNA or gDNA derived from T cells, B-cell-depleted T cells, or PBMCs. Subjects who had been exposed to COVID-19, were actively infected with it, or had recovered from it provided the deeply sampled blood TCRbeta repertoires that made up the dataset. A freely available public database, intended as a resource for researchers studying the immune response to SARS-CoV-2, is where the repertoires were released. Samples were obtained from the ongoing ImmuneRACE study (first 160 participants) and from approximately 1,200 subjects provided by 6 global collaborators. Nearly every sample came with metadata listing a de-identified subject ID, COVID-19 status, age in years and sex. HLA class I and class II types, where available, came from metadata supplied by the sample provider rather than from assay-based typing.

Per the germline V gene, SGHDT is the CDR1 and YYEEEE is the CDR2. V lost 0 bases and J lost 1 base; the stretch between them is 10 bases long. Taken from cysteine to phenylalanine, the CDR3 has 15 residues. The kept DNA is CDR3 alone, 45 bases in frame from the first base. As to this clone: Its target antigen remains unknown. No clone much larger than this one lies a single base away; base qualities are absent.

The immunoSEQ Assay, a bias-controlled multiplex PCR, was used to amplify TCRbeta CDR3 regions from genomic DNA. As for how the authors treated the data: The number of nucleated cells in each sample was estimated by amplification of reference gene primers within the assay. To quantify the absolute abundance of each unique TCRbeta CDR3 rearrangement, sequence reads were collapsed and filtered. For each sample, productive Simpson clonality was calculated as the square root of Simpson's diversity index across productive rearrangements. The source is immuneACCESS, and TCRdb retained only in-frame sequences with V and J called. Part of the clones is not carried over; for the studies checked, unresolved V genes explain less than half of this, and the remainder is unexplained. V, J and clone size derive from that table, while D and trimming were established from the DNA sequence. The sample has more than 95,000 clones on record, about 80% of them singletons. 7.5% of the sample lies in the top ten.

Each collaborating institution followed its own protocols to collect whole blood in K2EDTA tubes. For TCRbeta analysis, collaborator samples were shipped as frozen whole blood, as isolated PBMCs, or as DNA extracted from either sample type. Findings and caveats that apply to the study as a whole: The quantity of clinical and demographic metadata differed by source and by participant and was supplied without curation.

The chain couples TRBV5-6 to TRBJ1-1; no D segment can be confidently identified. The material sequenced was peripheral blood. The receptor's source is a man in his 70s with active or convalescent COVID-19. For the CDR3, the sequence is CASSLGQRGNTEAFF. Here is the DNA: TGTGCCAGCAGCTTGGGCCAACGGGGGAACACTGAAGCTTTCTTT.